This entry lists 17 T cell receptor beta chains sequenced from one sample in a study of neurological immune-mediated disorders. TCRdb re-analysed the 5' RACE reads in MiXCR, keeping a single row per CDR3 protein. The sample contains around 62,000 distinct CDR3 sequences, 4.1% of which appear only once. The material sequenced was PBMCs. These receptors originate from a man aged 50 or older with multiple sclerosis.

This clonotype was recorded at least ten times. CDR3 amino acids: CGGRDGSNYGYTF. CDR3 coding DNA: TGCGGGGGGCGGGACGGGAGTAACTATGGCTACACCTTC. This sequence joins TRBV20-1 and TRBJ1-2; possibly TRBD1 for D (6 bases). From germline, CDR1 is DFQATT and CDR2 SNEGSKA (reference sequence). CDR3 length: 13 residues.

This clonotype occurred many times. The chain employs TRBV3-1 and TRBJ2-2; no clear D. V lost 3 bases, J lost 4 bases, and 3 bases lay in between. CDR1 and CDR2 (germline): LGHDT, YNNKEL (reference sequence). There are 12 residues in the CDR3. CDR3 coding DNA: TGTGCCAGCAGCCACCGCACCGGGGAGCTGTTTTTT. Translation gives CASSHRTGELFF.

This clonotype occurred many times. The J gene is TRBJ1-1, the V gene TRBV10-3; D is unresolved. V shed 1 base and J shed 0 bases, with 9 bases lying between them. The CDR3 length is 15 residues. Germline values: CDR1 ENHRY, CDR2 SYGVKD. This chain's CDR3 is CAISEYEGMNTEAFF. The CDR3, as DNA: TGTGCCATCAGTGAGTATGAGGGAATGAACACTGAAGCTTTCTTT.

This clonotype was recorded a few times. V usage is TRBV20-1 and J usage is TRBJ2-2; maybe TRBD1 (6 bases). Between the trimmed V and J ends, which lost 5 bases and 9 bases, there was a span of 10 bases. The CDR3 has 11 amino acids. Per germline, CDR1 DFQATT and CDR2 SNEGSKA (reference sequence). This CDR3 is CSAARGWELFF. The CDR3 DNA reads TGCAGTGCTGCCAGGGGCTGGGAGCTGTTTTTT.

This clonotype was counted many times. V and J are TRBV6-5 and TRBJ2-3; 9 nucleotides line up with TRBD1. The CDR3 is 14 residues long. V lost 6 bases to trimming and J lost 1 base; unmatched junction nucleotides: 2. Germline CDR1 MNHEY, CDR2 SVGAGI. Here the CDR3 DNA reads TGTGCCAGCAGGCGACAGGGGGGCACAGATACGCAGTATTTT. This translates into CASRRQGGTDTQYF.

This clonotype has at least ten counts. This rearrangement joins TRBV12-3 or TRBV12-4 to TRBJ2-5; D gene unclear. The CDR3 length is 13 residues. V lost 2 bases and J lost 1, with 5 bases in between. For the CDR3, the DNA is TGTGCCAGCAGTTTATGGGGCCAAGAGACCCAGTACTTC. Residues: CASSLWGQETQYF.

This chain links TRBV20-1 with TRBJ2-7; D may match TRBD1 or TRBD2 (5 bases each). Germline values: CDR1 DFQATT, CDR2 SNEGSKA (reference sequence). V was trimmed by 3 bases and J by 5 bases, leaving 20 bases between them. The CDR3 runs 15 residues. CDR3 DNA: TGCAGTGCTAGGGGGGTAGTCAATAAGGGTAACGAGCAGTACTTC. Translated, it gives CSARGVVNKGNEQYF.

This clonotype was recorded at least ten times. The chain uses TRBV4-1 and TRBJ2-5; 8 bases agree with TRBD1. This CDR3 region has 14 residues. Germline V gives CDR1 MGHRA, CDR2 YSYEKL. The ends lost 2 bases at V and 6 bases at J; junction bases unmatched: 5. CDR3 residues: CASSQTTGGKTQYF. CDR3 bases: TGCGCCAGCAGCCAAACAACAGGGGGAAAGACCCAGTACTTC.

This clonotype was seen many times. The rearrangement links TRBV5-1 to TRBJ2-1; D possibly corresponds to TRBD2 (6 bases). The CDR3 extends over 14 amino acids. Germline V CDR1 and CDR2: SGHRS, YFSETQ. V lost 4 bases, J lost 12 bases, and 20 bases lay in between. The chain's CDR3 is CASSRGDFREGQFF. The CDR3 region has the DNA TGCGCCAGCAGCCGAGGGGACTTCCGAGAGGGGCAGTTCTTC.

At least ten counts were recorded for this clonotype. This sequence joins TRBV12-3 or TRBV12-4 and TRBJ2-2; a possible D gene is TRBD1 (6 bases). V gave up 4 bases and J gave up 4 bases, with 7 bases separating them. This CDR3 comprises 13 residues. The CDR3 sequence is CASSSRGTGELFF. Here the CDR3 DNA reads TGTGCCAGCAGTTCCAGGGGCACCGGGGAGCTGTTTTTT.

This clonotype was seen ten or more times. The chain has TRBV5-1 and TRBJ1-1; D is perhaps TRBD1 (5 bases). V dropped 4 bases and J dropped 5 bases, with 12 bases sitting between them. In germline, CDR1 is SGHRS, CDR2 YFSETQ. This CDR3 region has 13 residues. The CDR3 here is CASSQPGSTEAFF. DNA of the CDR3: TGCGCCAGCAGCCAACCAGGGAGTACTGAAGCTTTCTTT.

This clonotype occurred a few times. V and J are TRBV5-1 and TRBJ2-2; no firm D call. V lost 1 base and J lost 1, with 11 bases in between. Germline V gene sequence: CDR1 SGHRS, CDR2 YFSETQ. The CDR3 totals 16 residues. This CDR3 is CASSLMAAKNTGELFF. In DNA, the CDR3 is TGCGCCAGCAGCTTGATGGCAGCCAAGAACACCGGGGAGCTGTTTTTT.

In this sample, this clonotype turned up a few times. CDR3 sequence (DNA): TGTGCCAGCAGCTTAGCTAAAAAGGGGGGAGACACTGAAGCTTTCTTT. This sequence encodes CASSLAKKGGDTEAFF. The chain employs TRBV7-6 and TRBJ1-1; TRBD1 is a possible D gene (6 bases). The germline CDR1 and CDR2 sequences are SGHVS and FNYEAQ. V gave up 0 bases and J gave up 3 bases, with 14 bases separating them. This CDR3 is built from 16 residues.

This clonotype was recorded at least ten times. This chain links TRBV7-2 with TRBJ2-1; maybe TRBD1 (6 bases). The CDR3 sequence is 13 residues long. V was trimmed by 6 bases and J by 6 bases, leaving 12 bases between them. Germline V gene data show CDR1 as SGHTA and CDR2 as FQGNSA. In DNA form, the CDR3 reads TGTGCCAGCAGTTTTTGGGGGCCCAATGAGCAGTTCTTC. Encoded protein: CASSFWGPNEQFF.

Ten or more counts support this clonotype. The CDR3 reads CASSERSASRSTDTQYF. The CDR3 DNA follows: TGTGCCAGCAGTGAACGTTCGGCCAGTCGAAGCACAGATACGCAGTATTTT. The chain is built from TRBV25-1 and TRBJ2-3; D ambiguous. This CDR3 spans 17 amino acids. Germline assignment: CDR1 MGHDK and CDR2 SYGVNS. Trimming cost V 2 bases and J 0 bases, with 15 bases left between them.

This clonotype showed up many times. CDR3 bases: TGCGCCAGCAACGGGCGCAACACTGAAGCTTTCTTT. Translated: CASNGRNTEAFF. V is TRBV5-1 and J is TRBJ1-1; no reliable D call. The CDR3 has 12 residues. Trimming shortened V by 6 bases and J by 2 bases, and 8 bases separated the two germline ends. Germline assignment: CDR1 SGHRS and CDR2 YFSETQ.

This clonotype was seen ten or more times. The chain joins TRBV7-9 to TRBJ2-3; D gene uncertain. Per the germline V gene, CDR1 is SEHNR and CDR2 is FQNEAQ (reference sequence). The germline V and J ends were trimmed by 4 bases and 4 bases, with 12 bases remaining between them. CDR3 length equals 14 residues. The CDR3 loop reads CASSSFGRADTQYF. The CDR3 bases are TGTGCCAGCAGCTCCTTCGGCCGGGCAGATACGCAGTATTTT.